The TCR beta chain described here comes from a study of cytomegalovirus exposure and HLA in healthy donors. Whole-study context: Unique TCRs from HLA-typed donors, 75 million to 100 million of them, were held in an early data release. 81% of around 390 genotyped donors fell in the Caucasian-associated ancestry cluster. Notes on the study in general: The study put around 180 TCR beta chains on its list as cytomegalovirus-associated.

This clone was detected a few times. The antigen remains unidentified. Researchers ran the PCR with 60 Vbeta and 13 Jbeta primers. The assay was immunoSEQ multiplex PCR, and TCRdb's table has in-frame clones only and misses some. The sample shows 160,000 or so clones, roughly 80% of them seen only once. This sequence was found in a man aged 50 or older in good health and CMV-seropositive. The sequencing input was PBMCs.

The chain's CDR3 is CASSTFSGAQETQYF. The CDR3 nucleotides read TGTGCCAGCAGTACCTTTAGCGGGGCCCAAGAGACCCAGTACTTC. This chain links TRBV6-1 with TRBJ2-5; 8 nucleotides agree with TRBD2. The CDR3 sequence is 15 residues long. Germline V lookup: CDR1 MNHNS, CDR2 SASEGT. The V and J ends lost 5 bases and 1 base, in that order; junction bases with no gene match: 6.